The 27 T cell receptor beta chains below were found in one sample sequenced in a study of T cells in localized non-small cell lung cancer. Only in-frame clones appear in the TCRdb table, and some are missing; sequencing was by immunoSEQ multiplex PCR. Among several thousand clones listed, 15% were seen once. The sample consisted of normal lung tissue next to the tumor, taken before any cancer treatment. The receptor set was obtained from a male donor aged 60 or older with stage II squamous cell lung carcinoma.

The chain links TRBV6-8 to TRBJ2-3, with 7 bases fitting TRBD2. The V gene's germline CDR1 is MNHGY and CDR2 SAAAGT. V was clipped by 10 bases and J by 2 bases; unmatched bases: 12. The CDR3 loop spans 15 amino acids. The CDR3 DNA reads as TGTGCCATCAGGGAGGGCGGGGAGTACACAGATACGCAGTATTTT. Translating gives CAIREGGEYTDTQYF.

The genes are TRBV19 and TRBJ1-5, with 7 bases identical to TRBD1. Trimming at V came to 5 bases and at J to 5 bases, leaving 6 bases not matched to a gene. The V gene's germline CDR1 is LNHDA and CDR2 SQIVND (reference sequence). This CDR3 contains 14 residues. CDR3: CASSPNRGDQPQHF. The CDR3 region has the DNA TGTGCCAGTAGTCCAAACAGGGGAGATCAGCCCCAGCATTTT. The whole variable domain, filled in from reference TRBV19 and TRBJ1-5, reads DGGITQSPKYLFRKEGQNVTLSCEQNLNHDAMYWYRQDPGQGLRLIYYSQIVNDFQKGDIAEGYSVSREKKESFPLTVTSAQKNPTAFYLCASSPNRGDQPQHFGDGTRLSIL.

V is TRBV6-8 and J is TRBJ2-2; D remains ambiguous. V was pared by 1 base and J by 2 bases, with 11 bases between. Germline V CDR1 and CDR2: MNHGY, SAAAGT. The CDR3 contains 16 residues. The CDR3, as DNA: TGTGCCAGCAGTTACTTGGTGCAACCTAACACCGGGGAGCTGTTTTTT. It yields the protein CASSYLVQPNTGELFF.

V gene TRBV19 combines with J gene TRBJ1-5; tentatively, D is TRBD1 (5 bases). The germline V and J ends were trimmed by 5 bases and 2 bases, with 13 bases remaining between them. The length of the CDR3 is 15 residues. CDR1 and CDR2 (germline): LNHDA, SQIVND (reference sequence). CDR3 DNA: TGTGCCAGTAGTTCCCGGCGGGGCGGCAATCAGCCCCAGCATTTT. Its protein is CASSSRRGGNQPQHF.

The chain carries TRBV19 and TRBJ1-5; D gene unclear. The CDR3 runs 14 residues. Trimming cost V 5 bases and J 7 bases, with 15 bases left between them. In germline, CDR1 is LNHDA, CDR2 SQIVND (reference sequence). CDR3 nucleotides: TGTGCCAGTAGTGAGGGAAAAGGTCGGCAGCCCCAGCATTTT. Translation gives CASSEGKGRQPQHF.

This clone was seen more than once but under ten times. V and J are TRBV6-8 and TRBJ1-6; D possibly corresponds to TRBD1 (5 bases). The CDR3 has 15 amino acids. V was shortened by 8 bases and J by 9 bases, with 20 bases between the two germline ends. Germline V lookup: CDR1 MNHGY, CDR2 SAAAGT. CDR3 DNA: TGTGCCAGCTCGGGGGGAGGCGCCAGCAGTTCACCCCTCCACTTT. This codes for CASSGGGASSSPLHF.

By share, this clone counts as medium-sized. The J gene is TRBJ2-1, the V gene TRBV9, with D uncertain. The V gene's germline CDR1 is SGDLS and CDR2 YYNGEE. Trimming cost V 5 bases and J 9 bases, with 18 bases left between them. The CDR3 spans 14 residues. The chain's CDR3 is CASSESWGQVEQFF. For the CDR3, the DNA is TGTGCCAGCAGTGAAAGTTGGGGTCAGGTTGAGCAGTTCTTC.

This chain uses TRBV5-1 with TRBJ2-1; a possible D gene is TRBD2 (6 bases). CDR3 length equals 15 residues. CDR1 is SGHRS and CDR2 is YFSETQ in the germline V gene. Deletions cut 0 bases from V and 6 bases from J, with 13 bases between. In DNA, the CDR3 is TGCGCCAGCAGCTTGGGGGGGGTATTAGGCAATGAGCAGTTCTTC. Protein: CASSLGGVLGNEQFF.

The V and J genes are TRBV9 and TRBJ2-1, with 7 bases lining up with TRBD1. V lost 3 bases to trimming and J lost 8 bases; unmatched junction nucleotides: 14. The CDR3 is made up of 16 amino acids. Per the germline V gene, CDR1 is SGDLS and CDR2 is YYNGEE. The CDR3 sequence is CASSAATGVFVDEQFF. CDR3 sequence (DNA): TGTGCCAGCAGCGCCGCAACAGGGGTTTTTGTGGATGAGCAGTTCTTC. The entire variable domain, with the rest obtained from reference TRBV9 and TRBJ2-1, is as follows: DSGVTQTPKHLITATGQRVTLRCSPRSGDLSVYWYQQSLDQGLQFLIQYYNGEERAKGNILERFSAQQFPDLHSELNLSSLELGDSALYFCASSAATGVFVDEQFFGPGTRLTVL.

This clone was seen a few times. This rearrangement joins TRBV6-8 to TRBJ1-1, with a weak D call TRBD1 (6 bases). Looked up from germline, CDR1 is MNHGY and CDR2 is SAAAGT. Between the trimmed V and J ends, which lost 5 bases and 3 bases, there was a span of 13 bases. CDR3 length equals 14 residues. The DNA for the CDR3 is TGTGCCAGCAGTGCCTCATACAGGGACACTGAAGCTTTCTTT. Translating gives CASSASYRDTEAFF.

This clone was detected many times. The read includes an ambiguous or uncalled nucleotide; its amino acid is shown as X. The gene calls are TRBV11-3 and TRBJ1-2; 10 bases agree with TRBD1. The CDR3 contains 15 residues. V was clipped by 4 bases and J by 4 bases; unmatched bases: 6. Germline-derived CDR1 and CDR2 are SGHNT and YENEEA. CDR3 in DNA: TGTGCCAGCAGCTCCTGGGACAGGGGRGGCTATGGCTACACCTTC. The encoded protein is CASSSWDRXGYGYTF. The entire CDR3 reads CASSSWDRGGYGYTF.

In its sample, this clone was seen once. This rearrangement joins TRBV19 to TRBJ1-2; 8 bases match TRBD1. Trimming removed 3 bases from V and 7 bases from J; junction bases left unmatched: 7. Germline lookup yields CDR1 LNHDA and CDR2 SQIVND (reference sequence). The CDR3 spans 14 residues. CDR3 amino acids: CASSILDRVSGYTF. Written as DNA, the CDR3 is TGTGCCAGTAGTATTCTGGACAGGGTGAGTGGCTACACCTTC. Complete variable domain (other parts from reference TRBV19 and TRBJ1-2): DGGITQSPKYLFRKEGQNVTLSCEQNLNHDAMYWYRQDPGQGLRLIYYSQIVNDFQKGDIAEGYSVSREKKESFPLTVTSAQKNPTAFYLCASSILDRVSGYTFGSGTRLTVV.

This clone was detected a few times. The CDR3 reads CSVWQGGSEKLFF. The CDR3 DNA is TGCAGCGTTTGGCAAGGGGGGAGTGAAAAACTGTTTTTT. J is TRBJ1-4 and V is TRBV29-1; D is possibly TRBD1 (6 bases). The ends were cut back, 5 bases at V and 7 bases at J, with 14 bases in the middle. The CDR3 length is 13 residues. Germline V gene lookup returns CDR1 SQVTM and CDR2 ANQGSEA.

The chain recombines TRBV19 with TRBJ2-7; no definite D call. V was shortened by 5 bases and J by 0 bases, with 11 bases between the two germline ends. The CDR3 runs 14 residues. Looked up from germline, CDR1 is LNHDA and CDR2 is SQIVND (reference sequence). The CDR3 region is CASSRSTHSYEQYF. DNA of the CDR3: TGTGCCAGTAGTCGGTCAACCCACTCCTACGAGCAGTACTTC. Full variable domain (outside the CDR3, taken from reference TRBV19 and TRBJ2-7): DGGITQSPKYLFRKEGQNVTLSCEQNLNHDAMYWYRQDPGQGLRLIYYSQIVNDFQKGDIAEGYSVSREKKESFPLTVTSAQKNPTAFYLCASSRSTHSYEQYFGPGTRLTVT.

This sequence joins TRBV11-3 and TRBJ2-2; 7 positions match TRBD1. The CDR3 loop spans 17 amino acids. Germline-derived CDR1 and CDR2 are SGHNT and YENEEA. With V trimmed by 6 bases and J by 2 bases, 12 bases remained unmatched. CDR3 in amino acids: CASRPIRQGPNTGELFF. CDR3 nucleotides: TGTGCCAGCAGACCAATCCGACAGGGCCCAAACACCGGGGAGCTGTTTTTT. Drawing the rest from reference TRBV11-3 and TRBJ2-2, the complete variable domain is EAGVVQSPRYKIIEKKQPVAFWCNPISGHNTLYWYLQNLGQGPELLIRYENEEAVDDSQLPKDRFSAERLKGVDSTLKIQPAELGDSAVYLCASRPIRQGPNTGELFFGEGSRLTVL.

The V and J genes are TRBV30 and TRBJ1-5; D gene unclear. From germline, CDR1 is GTSNPN and CDR2 SVGIG (reference sequence). CDR3 length equals 12 residues. Between the trimmed V and J ends, which lost 2 bases and 8 bases, there was a span of 10 bases. CDR3 sequence (DNA): TGTGCCTGGAGTCCAGTTGGGAAGCCCCAGCATTTT. Translated, it gives CAWSPVGKPQHF.

This clone was seen a few times. This chain joins TRBV11-3 and TRBJ2-2; 7 bases align to TRBD1. V shed 2 bases and J 7 bases; nucleotides not matched to a gene: 10. The CDR3 totals 16 residues. Germline V gene data show CDR1 as SGHNT and CDR2 as YENEEA. The CDR3 region is CASSLLTRGPGGELFF. The CDR3 nucleotides read TGTGCCAGCAGCTTATTGACGAGGGGGCCGGGCGGGGAGCTGTTTTTT.

The chain joins TRBV14 to TRBJ2-7; possibly TRBD2 for D (6 bases). This CDR3 region has 13 residues. In germline, CDR1 is SGHDN, CDR2 FVKESK. V was clipped by 11 bases and J by 0 bases, with 14 bases between them. The CDR3 nucleotides are TGTGCCTCTCGAGCTAGCGCCTCCTACGAGCAGTACTTC. This sequence encodes CASRASASYEQYF.

This clone has only a few counts. V and J are TRBV6-8 and TRBJ2-2, with a possible D match to TRBD2 (5 bases). Germline assignment: CDR1 MNHGY and CDR2 SAAAGT. Trimming left V 9 bases short and J 4 bases short, with 21 bases between. There are 16 residues in the CDR3. CDR3 nucleotide sequence: TGTGCCAGGAGGACTGAAAACGACGGAGCCACCGGGGAGCTGTTTTTT. Protein: CARRTENDGATGELFF.

This sequence joins TRBV19 and TRBJ2-1, with D perhaps assigned TRBD1 or TRBD2 (6 bases each). The CDR3 length is 15 residues. The V gene's germline CDR1 is LNHDA and CDR2 SQIVND (reference sequence). Trimming took off 3 bases at V and 6 bases at J, with 15 bases between the two ends. The CDR3, as DNA: TGTGCCAGTAGTATGGTCGGGGGCGCACCCAATGAGCAGTTCTTC. Its protein product is CASSMVGGAPNEQFF.

This clone has just a few counts. This chain joins TRBV6-8 and TRBJ2-1, with 13 bases fitting TRBD2. With V trimmed by 4 bases and J by 0 bases, 6 bases remained unmatched. The CDR3 has 18 residues. Germline CDR1 and CDR2: MNHGY and SAAAGT. DNA for the CDR3: TGTGCCAGCAGTTTACTAGCGGGGGGGCCCCGCTCCTACAATGAGCAGTTCTTC. It encodes CASSLLAGGPRSYNEQFF.

This clone was counted a few times. The chain links TRBV2 to TRBJ2-1, with 7 bases matching TRBD2. The CDR3 extends over 13 amino acids. The V gene end was trimmed by 5 bases and the J gene end by 8 bases; junction bases not matched to a gene: 6. The germline V gene encodes CDR1 SNHLY and CDR2 FYNNEI. Here the CDR3 DNA reads TGTGCCAGCAGTTTTGGGACTATCGATGAGCAGTTCTTC. Its translation is CASSFGTIDEQFF.

This clone is termed medium-sized. The rearrangement uses TRBV9 and TRBJ1-1, with D tentatively TRBD1 (5 bases). Germline V CDR1 and CDR2: SGDLS, YYNGEE. This CDR3 spans 16 amino acids. The V end was cut by 0 bases, the J end by 4 bases, with 16 bases between. Here the CDR3 DNA reads TGTGCCAGCAGCGTAGGGTCCGGGGGGAAGGGCACTGAAGCTTTCTTT. Its translation: CASSVGSGGKGTEAFF. The full variable domain, in which reference TRBV9 and TRBJ1-1 provide the parts outside the CDR3, is DSGVTQTPKHLITATGQRVTLRCSPRSGDLSVYWYQQSLDQGLQFLIQYYNGEERAKGNILERFSAQQFPDLHSELNLSSLELGDSALYFCASSVGSGGKGTEAFFGQGTRLTVV.

CDR3 in DNA: TGTGCCAGCAGCGGGAGCACCGGGGAGCTGTTTTTT. Its translation is CASSGSTGELFF. The chain employs TRBV6-8 and TRBJ2-2; D is perhaps TRBD2 (6 bases). CDR3 size: 12 residues. The germline V gene has CDR1 MNHGY and CDR2 SAAAGT. V was trimmed by 6 bases and J by 4 bases, leaving 6 bases between them.

There are a few counts of this clone. The chain recombines TRBV11-3 with TRBJ2-1; D is possibly TRBD1 (6 bases). The CDR3 is made up of 14 amino acids. V dropped 5 bases and J dropped 0 bases, with 8 bases sitting between them. Germline CDR1 reads SGHNT; CDR2 reads YENEEA. CDR3 sequence (DNA): TGTGCCAGCAGCCTGGACAGCTCCTACAATGAGCAGTTCTTC. This sequence encodes CASSLDSSYNEQFF.

This rearrangement joins TRBV7-6 to TRBJ2-1; 8 bases fit TRBD2. Per the germline V gene, CDR1 is SGHVS and CDR2 is FNYEAQ. There are 15 residues in the CDR3. V was clipped by 2 bases and J by 4 bases; unmatched bases: 4. The CDR3, as DNA: TGTGCCAGCAGCTTAACTAGCGGAGGGTACAATGAGCAGTTCTTC. This sequence encodes CASSLTSGGYNEQFF.

The V gene is TRBV11-3, the J gene TRBJ1-1; the match to TRBD1 covers 10 bases. With 4 bases clipped from V and 1 base from J, the junction kept 3 bases outside the gene matches. Germline loops: CDR1 SGHNT, CDR2 YENEEA. CDR3 size: 15 residues. CDR3 amino acids: CASSSRDRGNTEAFF. In DNA form, the CDR3 reads TGTGCCAGCAGCTCCCGGGACAGGGGGAACACTGAAGCTTTCTTT.